Each of the 8 T cell receptor beta chains below was sequenced from the same sample in a study of cytomegalovirus exposure and HLA in healthy donors. PCR used 60 Vbeta primers and 13 Jbeta primers. Sequencing used immunoSEQ multiplex PCR; TCRdb keeps in-frame clones, though not all of them. Of about 180,000 clones in the sample, more than 60% were seen once. The specimen was PBMCs. Source of these receptors: a woman aged 55 to 70 in good health and CMV-seropositive.

The chain recombines TRBV4-1 with TRBJ2-1; TRBD2 matches at 12 bases. The CDR3 sequence is 17 residues long. J lost 7 bases, V lost 3 bases, and 10 bases had no gene match. Germline assignment: CDR1 MGHRA and CDR2 YSYEKL. The CDR3 sequence is CASSQDGLAGIGNEQFF. The CDR3 DNA reads as TGCGCCAGCAGCCAGGATGGACTAGCGGGGATAGGGAATGAGCAGTTCTTC.

This clone was observed once. This rearrangement joins TRBV28 to TRBJ2-1; 9 bases fit TRBD1. Per the germline V gene, CDR1 is MDHEN and CDR2 is SYDVKM. J lost 7 bases, V lost 3 bases, and 7 bases had no gene match. The CDR3 is 15 amino acids. CDR3 bases: TGTGCCAGCAGTTTTATCGGGACAGGGACGAATGAGCAGTTCTTC. Residues: CASSFIGTGTNEQFF.

The table lists this clone with a few counts. J is TRBJ1-5 and V is TRBV2, with 7 bases aligning to TRBD1. Germline V lookup: CDR1 SNHLY, CDR2 FYNNEI. The CDR3 is 14 amino acids. The V gene end was trimmed by 7 bases and the J gene end by 0 bases; junction bases not matched to a gene: 3. CDR3 loop: CASTTGVSNQPQHF. Written as DNA, the CDR3 is TGTGCCAGCACAACAGGGGTTAGCAATCAGCCCCAGCATTTT.

This clone was seen a few times. The chain joins TRBV9 to TRBJ2-1; 9 nucleotides match TRBD1. Germline CDR1 SGDLS, CDR2 YYNGEE. The CDR3 totals 14 residues. V dropped 7 bases and J dropped 0; count of bases not matched to a gene: 2. The CDR3: CASGTGPSYNEQFF. The CDR3 DNA follows: TGTGCCAGCGGGACAGGGCCCTCCTACAATGAGCAGTTCTTC.

The rearrangement joins TRBV5-6 to TRBJ1-4; weak D call: TRBD1 (5 bases). V shed 2 bases and J shed 1 base, with 6 bases lying between them. Germline loops: CDR1 SGHDT, CDR2 YYEEEE. The CDR3 totals 14 residues. The CDR3 is CASSFRVTNEKLFF. In DNA, the CDR3 is TGTGCCAGCAGCTTCAGGGTAACTAATGAAAAACTGTTTTTT.

This clone was picked up a small number of times. The rearrangement uses TRBV29-1 and TRBJ1-1, with D possibly matching TRBD1 (6 bases). The germline V gene has CDR1 SQVTM and CDR2 ANQGSEA. The CDR3 spans 13 residues. The germline V and J ends were trimmed by 6 bases and 0 bases, with 11 bases remaining between them. This chain's CDR3 is CSVRTDMNTEAFF. CDR3 in DNA: TGCAGCGTAAGGACAGACATGAACACTGAAGCTTTCTTT.

The chain couples TRBV27 to TRBJ2-7; D gene ambiguous. V shed 8 bases and J shed 2 bases, with 10 bases lying between them. The CDR3 sequence is 12 residues long. Germline V gives CDR1 MNHEY, CDR2 SMNVEV (reference sequence). CDR3 region: CASGLFPYEQYF. CDR3 nucleotides: TGTGCCAGCGGCCTGTTTCCCTACGAGCAGTACTTC.

V and J are TRBV6-5 and TRBJ1-1, with D unclear. V was trimmed by 0 bases and J by 4 bases, leaving 12 bases between them. The CDR3 consists of 15 residues. CDR1 and CDR2 from the germline V gene are MNHEY and SVGAGI. CDR3 loop: CASSYSTSLSTEAFF. The CDR3 DNA is TGTGCCAGCAGTTACTCCACCTCGCTCAGCACTGAAGCTTTCTTT.